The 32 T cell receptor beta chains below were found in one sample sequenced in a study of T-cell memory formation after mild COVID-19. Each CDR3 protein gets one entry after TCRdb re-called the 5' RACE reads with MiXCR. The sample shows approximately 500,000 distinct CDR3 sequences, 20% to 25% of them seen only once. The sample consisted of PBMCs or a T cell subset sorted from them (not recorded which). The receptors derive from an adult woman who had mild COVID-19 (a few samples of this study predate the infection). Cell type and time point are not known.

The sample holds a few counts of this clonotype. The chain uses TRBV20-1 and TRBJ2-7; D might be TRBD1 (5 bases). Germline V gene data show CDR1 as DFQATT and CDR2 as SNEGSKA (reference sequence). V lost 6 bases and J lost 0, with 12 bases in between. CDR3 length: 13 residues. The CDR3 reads CSAPDIISYEQYF. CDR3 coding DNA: TGCAGTGCACCGGACATCATCTCCTACGAGCAGTACTTC.

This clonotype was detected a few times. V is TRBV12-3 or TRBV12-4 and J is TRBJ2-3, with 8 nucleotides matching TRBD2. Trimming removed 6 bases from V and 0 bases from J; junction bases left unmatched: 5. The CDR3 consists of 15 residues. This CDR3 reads CASSLAGESTDTQYF. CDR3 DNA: TGTGCCAGCAGCCTAGCGGGTGAGAGCACAGATACGCAGTATTTT.

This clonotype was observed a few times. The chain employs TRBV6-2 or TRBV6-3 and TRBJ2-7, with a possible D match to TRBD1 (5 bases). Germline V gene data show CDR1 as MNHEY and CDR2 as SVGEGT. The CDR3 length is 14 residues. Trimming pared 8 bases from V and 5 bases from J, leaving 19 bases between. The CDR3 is CASSVLLRRDEQYF. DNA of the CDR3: TGTGCCAGCTCAGTTCTGCTGCGCAGGGACGAGCAGTACTTC.

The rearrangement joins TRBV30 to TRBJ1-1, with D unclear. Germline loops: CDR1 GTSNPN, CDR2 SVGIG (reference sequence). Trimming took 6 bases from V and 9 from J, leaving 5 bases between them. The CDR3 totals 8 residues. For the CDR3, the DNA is TGTGCCTGTCATAAAGCTTTCTTT. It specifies CACHKAFF.

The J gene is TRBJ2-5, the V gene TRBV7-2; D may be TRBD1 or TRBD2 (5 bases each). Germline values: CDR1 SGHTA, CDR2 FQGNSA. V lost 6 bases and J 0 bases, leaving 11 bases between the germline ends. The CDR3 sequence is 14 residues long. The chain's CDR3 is CASSPSRDQETQYF. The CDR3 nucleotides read TGTGCCAGCAGTCCTAGCAGGGACCAAGAGACCCAGTACTTC. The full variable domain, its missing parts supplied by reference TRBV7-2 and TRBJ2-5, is GAGVSQSPSNKVTEKGKDVELRCDPISGHTALYWYRQSLGQGLEFLIYFQGNSAPDKSGLPSDRFSAERTGGSVSTLTIQRTQQEDSAVYLCASSPSRDQETQYFGPGTRLLVL.

This chain's CDR3 is CASSLAWAGTGEQYF. The CDR3 region has the DNA TGTGCCAGCAGTTTAGCGTGGGCGGGGACGGGAGAGCAGTACTTC. The gene calls are TRBV12-3 or TRBV12-4 and TRBJ2-7; D is perhaps TRBD2 (6 bases). CDR3 length equals 15 residues. With 0 bases removed from V and 7 bases from J, the gap between germline ends came to 16 bases.

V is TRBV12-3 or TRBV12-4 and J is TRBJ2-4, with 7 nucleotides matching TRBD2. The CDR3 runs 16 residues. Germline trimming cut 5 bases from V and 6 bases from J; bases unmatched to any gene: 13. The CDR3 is CASSAPGGGVRNIQYF. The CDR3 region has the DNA TGTGCCAGCAGTGCCCCGGGGGGAGGAGTTAGAAACATTCAGTACTTC.

The CDR3 loop is CASSPADRVAPIKGYTF. The CDR3 DNA follows: TGTGCCAGCAGTCCGGCGGACAGGGTCGCCCCTATTAAGGGCTACACCTTC. V is TRBV27 and J is TRBJ1-2; 8 bases align to TRBD1. The trim removed 5 bases at V and 8 bases at J, leaving 19 bases unmatched. The CDR3 spans 17 residues. From germline, CDR1 is MNHEY and CDR2 SMNVEV (reference sequence).

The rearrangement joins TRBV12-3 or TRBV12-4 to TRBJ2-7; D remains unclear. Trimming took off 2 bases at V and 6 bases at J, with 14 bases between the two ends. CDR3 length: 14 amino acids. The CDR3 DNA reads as TGTGCCAGCAGTTTATTAAGCCCTGCTGGCGAGCAGTACTTC. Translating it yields CASSLLSPAGEQYF.

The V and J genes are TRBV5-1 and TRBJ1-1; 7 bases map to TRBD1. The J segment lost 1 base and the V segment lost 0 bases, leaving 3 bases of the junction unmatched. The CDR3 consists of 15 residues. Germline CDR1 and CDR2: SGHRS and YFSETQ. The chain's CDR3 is CASSLEGTANTEAFF. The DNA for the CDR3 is TGCGCCAGCAGCTTGGAAGGGACAGCGAACACTGAAGCTTTCTTT.

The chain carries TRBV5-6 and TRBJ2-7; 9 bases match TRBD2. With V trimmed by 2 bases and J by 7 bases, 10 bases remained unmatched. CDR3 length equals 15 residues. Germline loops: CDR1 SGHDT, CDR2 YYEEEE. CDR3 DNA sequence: TGTGCCAGCAGCTTTGCGGGAGGGCCGTCCGGAGAGCAGTACTTC. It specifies CASSFAGGPSGEQYF.

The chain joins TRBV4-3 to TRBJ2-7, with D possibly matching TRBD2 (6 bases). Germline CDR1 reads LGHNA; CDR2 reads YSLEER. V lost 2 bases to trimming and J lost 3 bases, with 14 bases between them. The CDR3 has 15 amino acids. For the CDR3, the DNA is TGCGCCAGCAGCCAAACGGGACTGAACCTCTACGAGCAGTACTTC. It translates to CASSQTGLNLYEQYF.

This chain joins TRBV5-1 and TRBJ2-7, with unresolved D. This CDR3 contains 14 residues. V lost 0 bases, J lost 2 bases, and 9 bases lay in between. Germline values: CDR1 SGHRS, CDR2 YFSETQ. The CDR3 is CASSLEGGPYEQYF. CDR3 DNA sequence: TGCGCCAGCAGCTTGGAGGGCGGTCCCTACGAGCAGTACTTC.

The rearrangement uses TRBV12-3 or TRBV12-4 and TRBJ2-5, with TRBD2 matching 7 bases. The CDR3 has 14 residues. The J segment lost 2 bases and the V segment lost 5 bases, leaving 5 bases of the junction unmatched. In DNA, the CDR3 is TGTGCCAGCAGTAACTACGGGGGGCAAGAGACCCAGTACTTC. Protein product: CASSNYGGQETQYF.

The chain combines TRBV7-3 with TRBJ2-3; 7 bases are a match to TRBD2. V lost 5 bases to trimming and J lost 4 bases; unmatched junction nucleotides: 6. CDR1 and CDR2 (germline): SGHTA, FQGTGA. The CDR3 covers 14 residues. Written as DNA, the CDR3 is TGTGCCAGCAGCCCACGGACTAGGGCAGATACGCAGTATTTT. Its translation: CASSPRTRADTQYF.

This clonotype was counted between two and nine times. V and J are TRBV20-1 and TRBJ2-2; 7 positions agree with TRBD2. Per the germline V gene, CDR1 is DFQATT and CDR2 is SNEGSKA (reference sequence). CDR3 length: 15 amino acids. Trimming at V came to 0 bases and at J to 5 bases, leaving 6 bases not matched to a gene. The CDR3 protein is CSARERTSRTGELFF. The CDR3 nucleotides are TGCAGTGCTAGAGAACGGACTAGTCGGACCGGGGAGCTGTTTTTT.

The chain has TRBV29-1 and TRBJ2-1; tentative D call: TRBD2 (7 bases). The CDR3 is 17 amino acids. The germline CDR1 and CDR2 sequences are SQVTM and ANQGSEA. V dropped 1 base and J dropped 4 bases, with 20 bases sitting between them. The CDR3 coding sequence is TGCAGCGTTGAAGGGCTAGTAGGGGGGGCTATTTACAATGAGCAGTTCTTC. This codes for CSVEGLVGGAIYNEQFF.

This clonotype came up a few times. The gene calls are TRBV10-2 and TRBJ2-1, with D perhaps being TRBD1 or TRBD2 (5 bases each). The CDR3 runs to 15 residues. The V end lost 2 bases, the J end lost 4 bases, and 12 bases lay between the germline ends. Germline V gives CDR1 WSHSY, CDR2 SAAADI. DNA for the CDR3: TGCGCCAGCAGTGAGATGGGACCGACATACAATGAGCAGTTCTTC. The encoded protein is CASSEMGPTYNEQFF.

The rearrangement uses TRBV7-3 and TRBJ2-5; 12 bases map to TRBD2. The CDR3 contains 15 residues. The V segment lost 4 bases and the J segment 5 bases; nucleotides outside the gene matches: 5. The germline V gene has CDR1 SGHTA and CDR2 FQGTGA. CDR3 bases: TGTGCCAGCAGCTCTAGCGGGGGGGCCTGGGAGACCCAGTACTTC. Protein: CASSSSGGAWETQYF.

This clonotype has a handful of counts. For the CDR3, the DNA is TGTGCCAGCAGCTCACCAGGTTACAGGGGCGCAGATACGCAGTATTTT. It translates to CASSSPGYRGADTQYF. The rearrangement uses TRBV7-3 and TRBJ2-3; 7 bases agree with TRBD1. Germline assignment: CDR1 SGHTA and CDR2 FQGTGA. V trimming: 4 bases; J trimming: 4 bases; junction bases outside the gene matches: 11. This CDR3 is built from 16 residues.

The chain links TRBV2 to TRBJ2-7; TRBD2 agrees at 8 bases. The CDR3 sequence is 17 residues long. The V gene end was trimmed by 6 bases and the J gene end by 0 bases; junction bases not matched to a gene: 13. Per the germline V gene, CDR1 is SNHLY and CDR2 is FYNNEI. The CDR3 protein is CASRRGTGGTPSYEQYF. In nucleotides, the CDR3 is TGTGCCAGCAGGAGAGGTACGGGGGGGACACCCTCCTACGAGCAGTACTTC.

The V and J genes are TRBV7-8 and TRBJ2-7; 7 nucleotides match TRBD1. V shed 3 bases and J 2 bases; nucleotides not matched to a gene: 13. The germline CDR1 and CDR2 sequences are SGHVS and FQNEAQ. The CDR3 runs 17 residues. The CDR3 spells CASSFTTDRVITYEQYF. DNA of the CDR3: TGTGCCAGCAGCTTTACAACCGACAGGGTCATTACCTACGAGCAGTACTTC. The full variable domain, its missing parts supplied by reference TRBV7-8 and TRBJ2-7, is GAGVSQSPRYKVAKRGQDVALRCDPISGHVSLFWYQQALGQGPEFLTYFQNEAQLDKSGLPSDRFFAERPEGSVSTLKIQRTQQEDSAVYLCASSFTTDRVITYEQYFGPGTRLTVT.

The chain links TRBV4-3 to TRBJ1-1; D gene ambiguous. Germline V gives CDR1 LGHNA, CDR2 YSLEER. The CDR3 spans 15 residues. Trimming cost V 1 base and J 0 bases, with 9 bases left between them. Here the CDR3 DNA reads TGCGCCAGCAGCCAAGGGTCACGGTTGAACACTGAAGCTTTCTTT. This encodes CASSQGSRLNTEAFF.

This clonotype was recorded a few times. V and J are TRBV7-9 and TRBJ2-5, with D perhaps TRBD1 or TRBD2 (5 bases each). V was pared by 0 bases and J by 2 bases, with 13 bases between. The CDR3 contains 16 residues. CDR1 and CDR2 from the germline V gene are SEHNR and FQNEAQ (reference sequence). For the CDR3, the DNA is TGTGCCAGCAGCTTAGCCGGGACGGGGTATCAAGAGACCCAGTACTTC. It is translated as CASSLAGTGYQETQYF.

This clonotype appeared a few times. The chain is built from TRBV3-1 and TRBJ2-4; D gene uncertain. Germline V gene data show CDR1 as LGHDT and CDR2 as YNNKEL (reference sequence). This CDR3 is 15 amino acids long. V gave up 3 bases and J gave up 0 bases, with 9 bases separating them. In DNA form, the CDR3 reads TGTGCCAGCAGCCAGGAATATCTAGCCAAAAACATTCAGTACTTC. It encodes CASSQEYLAKNIQYF.

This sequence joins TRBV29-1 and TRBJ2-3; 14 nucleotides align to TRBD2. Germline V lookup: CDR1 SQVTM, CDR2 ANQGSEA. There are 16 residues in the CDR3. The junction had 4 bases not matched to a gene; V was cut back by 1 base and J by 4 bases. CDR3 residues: CSVEGLAGGIADTQYF. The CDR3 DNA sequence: TGCAGCGTTGAAGGACTAGCGGGGGGGATCGCAGATACGCAGTATTTT.

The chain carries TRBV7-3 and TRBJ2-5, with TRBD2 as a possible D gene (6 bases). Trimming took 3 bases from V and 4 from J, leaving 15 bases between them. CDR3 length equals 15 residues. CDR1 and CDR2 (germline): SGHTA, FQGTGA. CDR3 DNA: TGTGCCAGCAGCTTGACTCGGGGGTTCGGAGAGACCCAGTACTTC. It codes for CASSLTRGFGETQYF.

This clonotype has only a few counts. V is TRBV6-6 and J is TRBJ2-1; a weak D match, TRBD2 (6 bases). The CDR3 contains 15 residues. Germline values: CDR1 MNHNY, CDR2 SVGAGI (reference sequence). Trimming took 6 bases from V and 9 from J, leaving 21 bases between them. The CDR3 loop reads CASRAEAGLLSEQFF. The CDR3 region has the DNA TGTGCCAGCAGGGCCGAGGCGGGATTATTAAGTGAGCAGTTCTTC.

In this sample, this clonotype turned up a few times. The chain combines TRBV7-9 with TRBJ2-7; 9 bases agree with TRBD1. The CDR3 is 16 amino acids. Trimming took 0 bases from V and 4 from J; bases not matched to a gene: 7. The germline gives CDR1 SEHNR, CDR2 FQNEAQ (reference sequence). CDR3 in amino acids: CASSLAGGQGPYEQYF. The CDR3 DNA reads TGTGCCAGCAGCTTAGCCGGAGGACAGGGGCCATACGAGCAGTACTTC.

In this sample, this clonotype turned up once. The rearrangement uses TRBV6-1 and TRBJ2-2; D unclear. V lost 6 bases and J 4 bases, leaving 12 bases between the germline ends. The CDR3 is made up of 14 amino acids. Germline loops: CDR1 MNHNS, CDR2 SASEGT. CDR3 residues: CASSPIETTGELFF. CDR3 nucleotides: TGTGCCAGCAGCCCGATAGAGACCACCGGGGAGCTGTTTTTT.

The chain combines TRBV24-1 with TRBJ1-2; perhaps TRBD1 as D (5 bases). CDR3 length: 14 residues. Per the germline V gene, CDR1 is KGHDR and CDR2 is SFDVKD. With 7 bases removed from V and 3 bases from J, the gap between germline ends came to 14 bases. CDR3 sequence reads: CATRGGAGDYGYTF. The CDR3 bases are TGTGCCACCAGAGGCGGGGCAGGCGACTATGGCTACACCTTC.

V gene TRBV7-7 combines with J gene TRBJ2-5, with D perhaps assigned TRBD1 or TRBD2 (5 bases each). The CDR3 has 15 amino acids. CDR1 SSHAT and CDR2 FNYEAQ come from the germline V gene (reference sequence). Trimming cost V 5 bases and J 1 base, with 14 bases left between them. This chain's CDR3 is CASSPGRLLQETQYF. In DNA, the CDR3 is TGTGCCAGCAGCCCAGGGCGACTACTCCAAGAGACCCAGTACTTC.